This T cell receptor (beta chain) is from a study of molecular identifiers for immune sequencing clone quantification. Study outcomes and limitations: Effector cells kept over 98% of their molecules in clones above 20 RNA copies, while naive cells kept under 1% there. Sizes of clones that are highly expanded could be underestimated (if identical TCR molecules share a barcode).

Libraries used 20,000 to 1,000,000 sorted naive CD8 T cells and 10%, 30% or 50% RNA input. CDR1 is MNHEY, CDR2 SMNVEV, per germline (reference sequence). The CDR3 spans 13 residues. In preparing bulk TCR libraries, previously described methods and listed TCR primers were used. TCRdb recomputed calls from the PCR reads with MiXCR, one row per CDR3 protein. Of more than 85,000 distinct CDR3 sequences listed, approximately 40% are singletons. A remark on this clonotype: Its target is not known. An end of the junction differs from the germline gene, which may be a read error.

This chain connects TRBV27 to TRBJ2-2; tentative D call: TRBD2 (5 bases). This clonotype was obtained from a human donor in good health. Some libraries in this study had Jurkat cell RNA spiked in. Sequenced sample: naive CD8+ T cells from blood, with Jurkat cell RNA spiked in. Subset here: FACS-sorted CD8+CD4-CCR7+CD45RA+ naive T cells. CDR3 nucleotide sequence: TGTGCCAGCAGTTTTTTTCCAGCCGGGGAGCTGTCTTTT. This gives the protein CASSFFPAGELSF.